A single sample is the source of the 27 T cell receptor delta chains below, sequenced in a study of gamma-delta T cells after stem cell transplantation. TCRdb re-called the RT-PCR reads through CATT. The sample carries around 2,000 delta-chain clones, 18% recorded once. The sequencing sample was made of gamma-delta T cells. These receptors were collected from a human donor. It is not recorded whose cells these are; they may come from a transplant donor.

In this sample, this clone is medium-sized. V and J are TRDV2 and TRDJ3; 8 bases match TRDD3. The V and J ends lost 0 bases and 0 bases, in that order; junction bases with no gene match: 3. The CDR3 length is 18 residues. CDR1 is GEAIGNYY, CDR2 EKD, per germline. The CDR3 reads CACDTAGGNSWDTRQMFF. CDR3 sequence (DNA): TGTGCCTGTGACACCGCTGGGGGAAACTCCTGGGACACCCGACAGATGTTTTTC.

In its sample, this clone was seen a few times. The V gene is TRDV2, the J gene TRDJ1, with 10 bases lining up with TRDD3. Germline CDR1 and CDR2: GEAIGNYY and EKD. Trimming at V came to 2 bases and at J to 1 base, leaving 21 bases not matched to a gene. There are 21 residues in the CDR3. The CDR3 loop reads CACDRLPVLGDALVTTDKLIF. CDR3 nucleotide sequence: TGTGCCTGTGACAGGCTCCCTGTACTGGGGGATGCGCTGGTTACCACCGATAAACTCATCTTT.

In regard to this clone: A far larger clone is just one base off, so this is likely a read error. The chain links TRDV2 to TRDJ1, with TRDD3 matching 9 bases. Germline loops: CDR1 GEAIGNYY, CDR2 EKD. The CDR3 contains 17 residues. J gave up 0 bases and V 5 bases, and 12 bases lay outside the gene matches. The CDR3 is CACGPVLGDSHTDKLIF. The CDR3 DNA reads TGTGCCTGTGGCCCAGTACTGGGGGACTCACACACCGATAAACTCATCTTT.

The sample holds a few counts of this clone. It is likely a read error: a sequence one base away is far more abundant. The V call is TRDV2, the J call TRDJ1; 8 bases are a match to TRDD3. This CDR3 comprises 16 residues. From germline, CDR1 is GEAIGNYY and CDR2 EKD. With V trimmed by 3 bases and J by 2 bases, 10 bases remained unmatched. The CDR3 is CACDPVGDGKTDKLIF. CDR3 bases: TGTGCCTGTGACCCAGTGGGGGATGGGAAGACCGATAAACTCATCTTT.

Comments on this clone: The protein given by TCRdb reflects a much larger clone and differs at residue 14 from this DNA's translation, likely from a read error; the protein shown is the DNA's translation. The genes are TRDV2 and TRDJ1; 9 bases are a match to TRDD3. From germline, CDR1 is GEAIGNYY and CDR2 EKD. This CDR3 is 17 amino acids long. The CDR3 DNA follows: TGTGCCTGTGACCCAGTACTGGGGGACTCACACACCGATAATCTCATCTTT. Its protein is CACDPVLGDSHTDNLIF.

The sample holds a few counts of this clone. This likely stems from a read error, as it lies one base from a far larger clone. Other DNA sequences in the sample encode the same CDR3. This chain joins TRDV2 and TRDJ1; maybe TRDD3 (6 bases). Germline CDR1 GEAIGNYY, CDR2 EKD. This CDR3 spans 19 amino acids. CDR3 bases: TGTGCCTGCGACACCGTCTCAAGGCTCGGGGATCGGAGGACCGATAAACTCATCTTT. It is translated as CACDTVSRLGDRRTDKLIF.

This clone was recorded a few times. For this DNA, TCRdb reports the protein of a much larger clone, which diverges at residue 15, most likely from a read error; the protein presented here is translated directly from the DNA. V usage is TRDV2 and J usage is TRDJ1, with 11 nucleotides matching TRDD3. V shed 3 bases, J shed 4 bases, and the junction held 21 bases outside the gene matches. There are 20 residues in the CDR3. Germline V gives CDR1 GEAIGNYY, CDR2 EKD. The CDR3 DNA sequence: TGTGCCTGTGACTTGATGTCGGCGGGGCTGGGGGATACATCCAACGATAAACTCATCTTT. This translates into CACDLMSAGLGDTSNDKLIF.

On this clone: The likely explanation is a read error, given a far larger clone one base away. The V gene is TRDV2, the J gene TRDJ1, with D possibly being TRDD3 (5 bases). Germline values: CDR1 GEAIGNYY, CDR2 EKD. This CDR3 comprises 16 residues. Trimming stripped 0 bases from V and 7 bases from J, with 20 bases between. The CDR3 spells CACDTVGLEDNGKLIF. The DNA for the CDR3 is TGTGCCTGTGACACCGTGGGACTGGAGGATAACGGTAAACTCATCTTT.

A remark on this clone: It differs at one base from a far larger clone, so likely a read error. V is TRDV2 and J is TRDJ1; 10 bases match TRDD3. Germline V lookup: CDR1 GEAIGNYY, CDR2 EKD. The CDR3 contains 16 residues. V shed 1 base, J shed 4 bases, and the junction held 8 bases outside the gene matches. The CDR3 loop reads CACDTGGLGDVDKLIF. The CDR3 DNA sequence: TGTGCCTGTGACACGGGGGGACTGGGGGATGTCGATAAACTCATCTTT.

As to this clone: The protein that TCRdb holds for this DNA derives from a much larger clone and differs from the translated DNA at residue 4, which likely indicates a read error; the protein shown here is translated from the DNA. This chain connects TRDV2 to TRDJ1; 12 bases are a match to TRDD3. The CDR3 has 19 residues. Trimming at V came to 6 bases and at J to 2 bases, leaving 18 bases not matched to a gene. Per the germline V gene, CDR1 is GEAIGNYY and CDR2 is EKD. CDR3 in DNA: TGTGCCTGTAACTTACTGGGGGATACTTTAATTTCGAGGACCGATAAACTCATCTTT. This translates into CACNLLGDTLISRTDKLIF.

This clone has only a few counts. A read error likely explains why the TCRdb protein, taken from a much larger clone, differs from this DNA's translation at residue 5; the protein shown is translated from the DNA. The chain links TRDV2 to TRDJ1; 11 bases line up with TRDD3. The CDR3 runs 19 residues. CDR1 GEAIGNYY and CDR2 EKD come from the germline V gene. This CDR3 reads CACDRVGGGYAGRTGKLIF. Written as DNA, the CDR3 is TGTGCCTGTGACCGAGTAGGTGGGGGATACGCGGGACGCACCGGTAAACTCATCTTT.

Only a few counts were recorded for this clone. The protein TCRdb lists belongs to a much larger clone and differs from this DNA's translation at residue 8, which points to a read error; the protein shown is made from the DNA. Additional DNA sequences in this sample encode the identical CDR3. The chain combines TRDV2 with TRDJ1; 7 bases match TRDD3. The CDR3 has 19 residues. V trimming: 1 base; J trimming: 4 bases; junction bases outside the gene matches: 20. The V gene's germline CDR1 is GEAIGNYY and CDR2 EKD. The CDR3 DNA reads TGTGCCTGTGACACGGCGGGCTTACCTACTGGGGCTTATGGCGATAAACTCATCTTT. It translates to CACDTAGLPTGAYGDKLIF.

Remarks on this clone: A read error is the likely source, as a far larger clone sits one nucleotide away. The sample holds other DNA sequences that translate to the same CDR3. This rearrangement joins TRDV2 to TRDJ1; 13 bases fit TRDD3. Trimming at V came to 3 bases and at J to 1 base, leaving 13 bases not matched to a gene. Germline V gene data show CDR1 as GEAIGNYY and CDR2 as EKD. This CDR3 contains 19 residues. Here the CDR3 DNA reads TGTGCCTGTGACTCTGTACTGGGGGATACGCTGGTTACCACCGATAAACTCATCTTT. Translation: CACDSVLGDTLVTTDKLIF.

This clone was seen a handful of times. A far larger clone is only one base removed, so a read error is likely. The genes are TRDV2 and TRDJ3; D is possibly TRDD3 (5 bases). Germline V gene data show CDR1 as GEAIGNYY and CDR2 as EKD. The V and J ends lost 0 bases and 5 bases respectively, with 28 bases between them. There are 22 residues in the CDR3. The CDR3 bases are TGTGCCTGTGACACCGTTTCGGGACTGGTCGACCCTGCCGTTCGGGACACCCGACAGATGTTTTTC. This gives the protein CACDTVSGLVDPAVRDTRQMFF.

In its sample, this clone is medium-sized. The sample holds other DNA sequences that translate to the same CDR3. The chain combines TRDV2 with TRDJ1, with TRDD3 matching 13 bases. Germline V gives CDR1 GEAIGNYY, CDR2 EKD. The CDR3 sequence is 19 residues long. J lost 0 bases, V lost 4 bases, and 13 bases had no gene match. CDR3 protein: CACETLVLGDTTDTDKLIF. The CDR3 bases are TGTGCCTGTGAAACCCTCGTACTGGGGGATACGACGGACACCGATAAACTCATCTTT.

By share, this clone counts as large. A much larger clone differs from this one at a single base, so this may be a read error. Different DNA sequences within this sample yield the same CDR3. The gene calls are TRDV2 and TRDJ1; TRDD3 matches at 11 bases. The CDR3 spans 20 residues. Germline trimming cut 3 bases from V and 1 base from J; bases unmatched to any gene: 18. CDR1 and CDR2 from the germline V gene are GEAIGNYY and EKD. For the CDR3, the DNA is TGTGCCTGTGACTTAATGTCGGCGGGGCTGGGGGATACATCCACCGATAAACTCATCTTT. Translated: CACDLMSAGLGDTSTDKLIF.

The chain employs TRDV2 and TRDJ1; 12 positions agree with TRDD3. CDR1 and CDR2 from the germline V gene are GEAIGNYY and EKD. Trimming cost V 3 bases and J 0 bases; bases outside gene matches: 10. The CDR3 length is 18 residues. Here the CDR3 reads CACDRLGTGGYHTDKLIF. The CDR3 DNA sequence: TGTGCCTGTGACCGCTTAGGAACTGGGGGATACCACACCGATAAACTCATCTTT.

By frequency in the sample, this clone is medium-sized. The J gene is TRDJ1, the V gene TRDV2, with TRDD3 matching over 9 bases. Germline CDR1 GEAIGNYY, CDR2 EKD. The CDR3 consists of 24 residues. With 3 bases clipped from V and 1 base from J, the junction kept 32 bases outside the gene matches. CDR3 sequence: CACDPVLVPTQVSLLGEVTDKLIF. The CDR3 DNA reads TGTGCCTGTGACCCCGTGCTAGTCCCAACCCAAGTTTCGTTACTGGGGGAAGTCACCGATAAACTCATCTTT.

Only a few counts were recorded for this clone. The protein TCRdb lists belongs to a much larger clone and differs from this DNA's translation at residue 9, which points to a read error; the protein shown is made from the DNA. The chain combines TRDV2 with TRDJ1, with 7 bases fitting TRDD3. This CDR3 comprises 17 residues. Germline CDR1 reads GEAIGNYY; CDR2 reads EKD. With 4 bases clipped from V and 2 bases from J, the junction kept 15 bases outside the gene matches. The CDR3 loop reads CACESLLGHPLTDKLIF. CDR3 nucleotide sequence: TGTGCCTGTGAATCCTTACTGGGGCATCCGTTAACCGATAAACTCATCTTT.

This chain connects TRDV2 to TRDJ1; TRDD3 matches at 8 bases. The CDR3 runs 20 residues. Germline V CDR1 and CDR2: GEAIGNYY, EKD. J lost 1 base, V lost 0 bases, and 18 bases had no gene match. CDR3 bases: TGTGCCTGTGACACCGTTGAGATGGGGGATCCGAAGGCACTCACCGATAAACTCATCTTT. It codes for CACDTVEMGDPKALTDKLIF.

The chain is built from TRDV2 and TRDJ1, with 12 positions matching TRDD3. Trimming removed 3 bases from V and 3 bases from J; junction bases left unmatched: 7. The CDR3 loop spans 16 amino acids. Germline-derived CDR1 and CDR2 are GEAIGNYY and EKD. CDR3: CACDVTGGYIADKLIF. The CDR3 region has the DNA TGTGCCTGTGACGTAACTGGGGGATACATCGCCGATAAACTCATCTTT.

As concerns this clone: A far larger clone is only one base removed, so a read error is likely. This chain's CDR3 is CACDTAWGIRGRGIPPHNTDKLIF. The DNA for the CDR3 is TGTGCCTGTGACACCGCCTGGGGGATACGGGGCCGTGGAATTCCCCCCCACAACACCGATAAACTCATCTTT. The chain combines TRDV2 with TRDJ1; 12 nucleotides line up with TRDD3. The CDR3 loop spans 24 amino acids. V lost 0 bases, J lost 0 bases, and 25 bases stayed unmatched. Germline V gene data show CDR1 as GEAIGNYY and CDR2 as EKD.

This clone is labeled large (0.1 to 1%). The V call is TRDV2, the J call TRDJ3, with no clear D. The germline V gene encodes CDR1 GEAIGNYY and CDR2 EKD. V dropped 0 bases and J dropped 5 bases, with 13 bases sitting between them. This CDR3 has 17 amino acids. Here the CDR3 DNA reads TGTGCCTGTGACACCGTTGTCGTGAAACGGGACACCCGACAGATGTTTTTC. It encodes CACDTVVVKRDTRQMFF.

This clone is medium-sized (0.01 to 0.1%). The sample contains more than one DNA sequence encoding this CDR3. The V call is TRDV2, the J call TRDJ1, with 9 positions matching TRDD3. V lost 1 base, J lost 0 bases, and 14 bases stayed unmatched. CDR1 is GEAIGNYY and CDR2 is EKD in the germline V gene. The CDR3 covers 19 residues. The CDR3 region has the DNA TGTGCCTGTGACACTATTCTGTCTGGGGGATCCCTAGACACCGATAAACTCATCTTT. Translating it yields CACDTILSGGSLDTDKLIF.

This chain uses TRDV2 with TRDJ1; 9 bases match TRDD3. V shed 2 bases, J shed 6 bases, and the junction held 12 bases outside the gene matches. Per germline, CDR1 GEAIGNYY and CDR2 EKD. The length of the CDR3 is 16 residues. The CDR3 region is CACDSLPGIRPYKLIF. Here the CDR3 DNA reads TGTGCCTGTGACAGTCTCCCGGGGATACGCCCCTATAAACTCATCTTT.

This clone was counted between two and nine times. Since a far larger clone is one base different, this is likely a read error. Other nucleotide sequences from this sample produce the same CDR3. The chain couples TRDV2 to TRDJ3, with 10 bases lining up with TRDD3. CDR3 length equals 19 residues. Germline lookup yields CDR1 GEAIGNYY and CDR2 EKD. Trimming removed 0 bases from V and 2 bases from J; junction bases left unmatched: 6. Here the CDR3 reads CACDTIEGDTTWDTRQMFF. In nucleotides, the CDR3 is TGTGCCTGTGACACCATAGAGGGGGATACGACCTGGGACACCCGACAGATGTTTTTC.

Remarks on this clone: A far larger clone differs by one base, so this is likely a read error. This same CDR3 is encoded by further DNA sequences in the sample. The rearrangement uses TRDV2 and TRDJ1, with 10 bases fitting TRDD3. CDR3 length: 23 residues. V lost 3 bases, J lost 4 bases, and 31 bases stayed unmatched. The germline V gene has CDR1 GEAIGNYY and CDR2 EKD. The CDR3 bases are TGTGCCTGTGACGAACTAAGGCCGCGCAAAAAAGTCGAGCCTGGGGGATATAGCGATAAACTCATCTTT. As protein: CACDELRPRKKVEPGGYSDKLIF.